This T cell receptor beta chain emerged from a study of glioma-infiltrating T cells (dated by TCRdb to 2016 to 2017). In the study overall: The study sequenced TCR alpha- and beta-chain repertoires from glioma tissue, from non-neoplastic brain tissue and from matched peripheral blood mononuclear cells. To gauge divergence between tissue and blood T-cell populations, every tissue-infiltrating repertoire was compared against the peripheral blood repertoire from the same patient. Three low-grade glioma patients, seven or eight primary glioblastoma patients, and three non-glioma patients who contributed non-neoplastic brain tissue made up the paired cohort.

TCR alpha and beta CDR3 regions were amplified with the iRepertoire nested amplicon-rescue multiplex PCR (arm-PCR) platform from RNA. For one-step reverse transcription and amplification, roughly 95-450 ng of tissue mRNA or PBMC total RNA was used as input. Following bead purification, Illumina adapters were added by a secondary multiplex PCR, and the libraries were gel-purified between 200 and 400 bp. Demultiplexing relied on internal 6-nucleotide barcodes carried by the libraries. The libraries were sequenced on an Illumina MiSeq using 2x220 or 2x250 nucleotide paired-end reads. From the authors' description of their analysis: Paired reads were merged with FLASH 1.2.11 and aligned to the GRCh37 human genome with BWA-MEM before extracting TRA and TRB reads. For V and J assignment, an IMGT-derived reference of cassette sequences and CDR3 motifs that included pseudogenes was used. Three-frame translation of reads was performed, and productive CDR3s were defined as those with a C...FGXG motif and no stop codons. Unique combinations of V-J cassette pair and CDR3 amino acid sequence were defined as clonotypes. Reads were filtered by Hamming distance, thresholded by each sample's sequence error rate in mapped regions. The raw public reads went through TCRdb reprocessing: fastp at Q25, MiXCR clone calling, in-frame beta chains kept. Duplicate CDR3 protein sequences are folded into a single record with the most common DNA and genes. None of the V and J calls come from the authors' own analysis; TCRdb made them. This sample comprises some 99,000 distinct CDR3 sequences, under 30% of them detected only once. About 30% of the sample is held by the ten biggest clonotypes.

V loses 1 base, J loses 3 bases, and the germline ends lie 13 bases apart. Taken from cysteine to phenylalanine, the CDR3 has 16 residues. Only the CDR3 part of the read is kept: 48 bases, read in frame from the first base. The germline V gene yields SGHVS for CDR1 and FNYEAQ for CDR2. This clonotype came up many times. Its antigen remains undetermined. Per-nucleotide qualities are absent, and no much larger clonotype sits a single base away. What the research found in general, with its limitations: VJ-independent divergence between tissue and blood was found to be below expectation in non-neoplastic patients but above expectation in all gliomas, particularly low-grade gliomas. Small numbers underpinned the group comparisons: 7 to 9 glioblastoma patients, three low-grade glioma patients and three non-neoplastic patients. Only a very small number of CDR3 sequences turned up in both tissue and blood, a result put down to high CDR3 diversity combined with limited sampling.

The chain couples TRBV7-6 to TRBJ2-1; confidence is insufficient to name the D gene. This receptor was taken from a human donor with low-grade glioma or glioblastoma, undergoing nonglioma brain surgery, or in good health (not recorded which). The sequencing sample was made of glioma tissue, nonneoplastic brain tissue, or PBMCs (not recorded which). The sequence in DNA is TGTGCCAGCAGCTTAGACGTGGTCGGTAGCTACAATGAGCAGTTCTTC. This translates into CASSLDVVGSYNEQFF.